The T cell receptor beta chain described here comes from a study of blood T cell repertoires in COVID-19. At the level of the study: Acute and convalescent COVID-19 samples came from the United States, Italy and Spain.

Recovered status applied to Cohort 3 donors who had two consecutive negative PCRs. It also applied to those with clearance or with symptom resolution. The protocol was immunoSEQ multiplex PCR, while the TCRdb copy is restricted to in-frame clones and leaves out a portion. Found here are roughly 200,000 clones, about 82% of them singletons; the top ten hold over 7.5%. The receptor was isolated from a woman aged 25 to 45 who had recovered from COVID-19. The sample taken for sequencing was PBMCs or T cells enriched from blood (not recorded which).

The CDR3 reads CASSANPTSGRALSYNEQFF. In DNA form, the CDR3 reads TGTGCCAGCAGCGCAAACCCAACTAGCGGGAGGGCCTTATCCTACAATGAGCAGTTCTTC. This rearrangement joins TRBV9 to TRBJ2-1; TRBD2 matches at 13 bases. From germline, CDR1 is SGDLS and CDR2 YYNGEE. The CDR3 contains 20 residues. The ends lost 3 bases at V and 1 base at J; junction bases unmatched: 13.